The present entry profiles one T cell receptor (beta chain) with its context. The data derive from a study of control samples from healthy donors and cancer patients. Sequenced by immunoSEQ multiplex PCR; TCRdb stores in-frame clones only, minus some. Of some 150,000 clones in the sample, roughly nine tenths were seen once. CDR1 is MNHNS, CDR2 SASEGT, per germline. The V end lost 1 base, the J end lost 7 bases, and 13 bases lay between the germline ends. This CDR3 has 15 amino acids. V gene TRBV6-1 combines with J gene TRBJ1-4; tentatively, D is TRBD1 (5 bases). The specimen sequenced was blood. The receptor comes from a man younger than 40 in good health. DNA of the CDR3: TGTGCCAGCAGTGAAGGTACAGGAGAGTTTGAAAAACTGTTTTTT. Translation: CASSEGTGEFEKLFF.